This T cell receptor beta chain is from a study of CXCR4 blockade with PD-1 therapy in pancreatic cancer. Notes on the study in general: Only TCRbeta chains were sequenced here.

Note on this clone: Its specificity is unknown.

Trimming stripped 4 bases from V and 4 bases from J, with 7 bases between. Germline CDR1 and CDR2: LNHDA and SQIVND (reference sequence). CDR3 size: 12 residues. Patients who provided the archived tumor blocks had not received neoadjuvant therapy before surgery. Repertoires were generated with immunoSEQ multiplex PCR, while TCRdb's copy carries only in-frame clones and drops some. The sample has 1,500 to 2,500 clones, 55% seen once. This TCR was recovered from a human donor with pancreatic ductal adenocarcinoma. This chain links TRBV19 with TRBJ1-1; weak D call: TRBD1 (6 bases). The material sequenced was tumor tissue. The CDR3 spells CASSTGVTEAFF. The DNA of the CDR3 is TGTGCCAGTAGTACAGGGGTCACTGAAGCTTTCTTT.